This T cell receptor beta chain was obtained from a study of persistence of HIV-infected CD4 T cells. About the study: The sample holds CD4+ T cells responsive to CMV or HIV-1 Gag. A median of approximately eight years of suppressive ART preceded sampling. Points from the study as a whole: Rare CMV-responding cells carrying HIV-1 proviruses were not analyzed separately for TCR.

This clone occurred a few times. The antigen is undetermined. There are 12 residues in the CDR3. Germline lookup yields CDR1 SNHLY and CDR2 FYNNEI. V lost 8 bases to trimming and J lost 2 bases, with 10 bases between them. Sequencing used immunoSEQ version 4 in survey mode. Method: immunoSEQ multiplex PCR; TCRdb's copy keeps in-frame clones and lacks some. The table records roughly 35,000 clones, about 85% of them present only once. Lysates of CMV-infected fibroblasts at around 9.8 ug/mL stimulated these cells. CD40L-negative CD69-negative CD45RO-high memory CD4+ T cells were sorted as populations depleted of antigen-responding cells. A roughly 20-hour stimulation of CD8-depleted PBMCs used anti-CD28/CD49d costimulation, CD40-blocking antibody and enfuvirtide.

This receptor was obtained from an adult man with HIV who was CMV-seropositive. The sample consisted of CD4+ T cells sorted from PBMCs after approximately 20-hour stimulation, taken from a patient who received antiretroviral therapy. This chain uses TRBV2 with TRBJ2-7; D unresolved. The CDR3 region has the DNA TGTGCCAGCGCGGCAGCAACCTACGAGCAGTACTTC. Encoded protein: CASAAATYEQYF.